This TCR beta chain derives from a study of T cell changes during pregnancy in multiple sclerosis. Sequencing was performed with immunoSEQ multiplex PCR; in TCRdb, only in-frame clones are kept and a portion is missing. The sample lists fewer than 110,000 clones, approximately 91% occurring once. CDR3 length equals 15 residues. The ends were cut back, 5 bases at V and 0 bases at J, with 11 bases in the middle. Per germline, CDR1 LGHNA and CDR2 YSLEER. A single count supports this clone. Material: peripheral blood, obtained in the second trimester of pregnancy. The chain uses TRBV4-3 and TRBJ2-1, with D perhaps TRBD2 (6 bases). This TCR derives from a female donor with multiple sclerosis, enrolled in a pregnancy study. CDR3 nucleotide sequence: TGCGCCAGCAGCAGAGCGGGCAGCTCCTACAATGAGCAGTTCTTC. Its translation is CASSRAGSSYNEQFF.